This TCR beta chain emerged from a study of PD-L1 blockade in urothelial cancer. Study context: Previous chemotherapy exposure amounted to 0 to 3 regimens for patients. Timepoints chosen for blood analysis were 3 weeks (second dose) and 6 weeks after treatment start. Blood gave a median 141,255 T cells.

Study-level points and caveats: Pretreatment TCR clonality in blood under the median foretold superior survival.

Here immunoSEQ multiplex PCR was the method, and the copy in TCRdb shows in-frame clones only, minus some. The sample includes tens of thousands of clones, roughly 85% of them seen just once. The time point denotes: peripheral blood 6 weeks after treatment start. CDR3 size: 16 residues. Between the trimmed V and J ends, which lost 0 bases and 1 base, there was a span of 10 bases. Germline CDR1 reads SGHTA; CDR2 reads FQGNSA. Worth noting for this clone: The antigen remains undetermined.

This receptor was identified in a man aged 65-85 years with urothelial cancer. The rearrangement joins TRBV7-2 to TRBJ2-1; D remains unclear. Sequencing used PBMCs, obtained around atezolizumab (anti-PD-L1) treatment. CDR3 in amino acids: CASSLAFSNSYNEQFF. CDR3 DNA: TGTGCCAGCAGCTTAGCGTTTAGTAATTCCTACAATGAGCAGTTCTTC.